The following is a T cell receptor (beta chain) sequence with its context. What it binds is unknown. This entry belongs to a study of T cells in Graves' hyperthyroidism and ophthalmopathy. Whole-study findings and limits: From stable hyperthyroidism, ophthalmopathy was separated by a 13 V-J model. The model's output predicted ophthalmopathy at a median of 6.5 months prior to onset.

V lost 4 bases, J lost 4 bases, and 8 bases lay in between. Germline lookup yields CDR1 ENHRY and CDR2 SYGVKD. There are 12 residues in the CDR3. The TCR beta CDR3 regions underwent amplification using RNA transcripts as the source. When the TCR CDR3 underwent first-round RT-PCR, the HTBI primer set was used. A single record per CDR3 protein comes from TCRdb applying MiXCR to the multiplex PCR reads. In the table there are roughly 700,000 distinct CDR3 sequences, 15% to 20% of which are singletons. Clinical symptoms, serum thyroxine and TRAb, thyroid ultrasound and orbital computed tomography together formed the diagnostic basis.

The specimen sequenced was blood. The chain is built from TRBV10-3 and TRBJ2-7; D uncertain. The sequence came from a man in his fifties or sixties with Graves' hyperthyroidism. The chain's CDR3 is CAISVTQYEQYF. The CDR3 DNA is TGTGCCATCAGTGTCACCCAGTACGAGCAGTACTTC.